This record covers a single T cell receptor beta chain. Per germline, CDR1 SGHNT and CDR2 YYREEE (reference sequence). V lost 3 bases and J lost 8; bases outside the gene matches: 5. The CDR3 sequence is 13 residues long. The tumor samples were collected prior to definitive surgery or chemotherapy. This entry belongs to a study of high-grade serous ovarian cancer treatment subgroups. Profiling relied on immunoSEQ multiplex PCR, and the TCRdb table lists in-frame clones only, not all of them. In the table there are roughly 18,000 clones, 75% of which are singletons. Sequencing was carried out using tumor tissue. The sequence derives from a human donor with high-grade serous ovarian cancer. V gene TRBV5-4 combines with J gene TRBJ1-2; 9 bases match TRBD1. The CDR3 loop reads CASSYRGQVGYTF. DNA of the CDR3: TGTGCCAGCAGCTACAGGGGGCAGGTCGGCTACACCTTC. Full variable domain (missing parts from reference TRBV5-4 and TRBJ1-2): ETGVTQSPTHLIKTRGQQVTLRCSSQSGHNTVSWYQQALGQGPQFIFQYYREEENGRGNFPPRFSGLQFPNYSSELNVNALELDDSALYLCASSYRGQVGYTFGSGTRLTVV.